These 32 T cell receptor beta chains came from one sample sequenced in a study of cytomegalovirus exposure and HLA in healthy donors. The PCR contained 60 Vbeta and 13 Jbeta primers. Data came from immunoSEQ multiplex PCR; TCRdb stores just in-frame clones and leaves some out. The data contain about 160,000 clones, approximately 76% of them singletons. Sequencing was carried out using PBMCs. The receptors come from a man between 60 and 75 years old in good health and CMV-seronegative.

On this clone itself: This same CDR3 is encoded by further DNA sequences in the sample. The gene calls are TRBV27 and TRBJ1-2; 8 bases map to TRBD1. V shed 5 bases, J shed 8 bases, and the junction held 7 bases outside the gene matches. Per germline, CDR1 MNHEY and CDR2 SMNVEV (reference sequence). This CDR3 has 13 residues. CDR3 residues: CASSPGQERGYTF. For the CDR3, the DNA is TGTGCCAGCAGTCCGGGACAGGAGCGCGGCTACACCTTC.

V gene TRBV2 combines with J gene TRBJ1-1; a weak D match, TRBD1 (6 bases). Germline V gives CDR1 SNHLY, CDR2 FYNNEI. V was cut by 10 bases and J by 0 bases, with 12 bases left in between. The CDR3 contains 13 residues. CDR3 amino acids: CANQQGMNTEAFF. DNA for the CDR3: TGTGCCAACCAACAGGGCATGAACACTGAAGCTTTCTTT.

This clone was seen once. This chain uses TRBV5-1 with TRBJ2-3, with D possibly TRBD2 on 6 matching bases. The V gene lost 0 bases and the J gene lost 2 bases, with 16 bases spanning the gap. CDR3 length: 17 residues. CDR1 SGHRS and CDR2 YFSETQ come from the germline V gene. This chain's CDR3 is CASSLGRVALSTDTQYF. The CDR3 region has the DNA TGCGCCAGCAGCTTGGGGAGGGTAGCCCTATCCACAGATACGCAGTATTTT.

The rearrangement uses TRBV11-2 and TRBJ2-7; 8 bases match TRBD1. CDR3 length equals 16 residues. Unmatched junction bases numbered 9, after V lost 1 base and J lost 4 bases. In germline, CDR1 is SGHAT, CDR2 FQNNGV. DNA of the CDR3: TGTGCCAGCAGCTTAGGCCACGGGCAGGGGGCTTACGAGCAGTACTTC. Translating it yields CASSLGHGQGAYEQYF.

The chain uses TRBV30 and TRBJ1-5; D not certain. In germline, CDR1 is GTSNPN, CDR2 SVGIG (reference sequence). The CDR3 length is 15 residues. Trimming left V 0 bases short and J 5 bases short, with 14 bases between. The CDR3 DNA reads TGTGCCTGGAGTGTACGGGGAGGGTATGATCAGCCCCAGCATTTT. Translated, it gives CAWSVRGGYDQPQHF.

The chain joins TRBV27 to TRBJ2-5; the D gene is possibly TRBD2 (6 bases). Between the trimmed V and J ends, which lost 2 bases and 9 bases, there was a span of 19 bases. This CDR3 comprises 15 residues. Germline V lookup: CDR1 MNHEY, CDR2 SMNVEV (reference sequence). The CDR3 region has the DNA TGTGCCAGCAGTTTAGTGGGAGGAGGACGAGGGGCCCAGTACTTC. It translates to CASSLVGGGRGAQYF.

This clone has only a few counts. At one boundary the junction diverges from the germline segment, which might be a read error. The rearrangement joins TRBV7-9 to TRBJ2-7; the D gene is possibly TRBD2 (7 bases). CDR1 and CDR2 (germline): SEHNR, FQNEAQ (reference sequence). This CDR3 spans 14 amino acids. CDR3 region: CSSSLDGGLDEQYF. CDR3 sequence (DNA): TGTTCCAGCAGCTTAGACGGGGGGCTCGACGAGCAGTACTTC.

The J gene is TRBJ2-3, the V gene TRBV7-2, with 10 bases matching TRBD2. With 2 bases clipped from V and 2 bases from J, the junction kept 7 bases outside the gene matches. The CDR3 has 17 amino acids. Germline V lookup: CDR1 SGHTA, CDR2 FQGNSA. The CDR3 here is CASSLQSGGAVTDTQYF. The CDR3, as DNA: TGTGCCAGCAGCTTACAGAGCGGGGGGGCGGTCACAGATACGCAGTATTTT. The entire variable domain, with the rest obtained from reference TRBV7-2 and TRBJ2-3, is as follows: GAGVSQSPSNKVTEKGKDVELRCDPISGHTALYWYRQSLGQGLEFLIYFQGNSAPDKSGLPSDRFSAERTGGSVSTLTIQRTQQEDSAVYLCASSLQSGGAVTDTQYFGPGTRLTVL.

The chain is built from TRBV5-6 and TRBJ2-5, with 11 bases matching TRBD1. The V gene end was trimmed by 4 bases and the J gene end by 1 base; junction bases not matched to a gene: 9. Germline V lookup: CDR1 SGHDT, CDR2 YYEEEE. The CDR3 has 17 residues. The CDR3 DNA sequence: TGTGCCAGCAGCGCACGCTGGACAGGGGGCTCCCAAGAGACCCAGTACTTC. Translated, it gives CASSARWTGGSQETQYF.

This rearrangement joins TRBV6-5 to TRBJ1-1, with 7 bases matching TRBD1. V was clipped by 5 bases and J by 0 bases; unmatched bases: 0. Germline CDR1 and CDR2: MNHEY and SVGAGI. This CDR3 contains 13 residues. The DNA of the CDR3 is TGTGCCAGCAGTGGGACAGTGAACACTGAAGCTTTCTTT. Its translation is CASSGTVNTEAFF.

This chain uses TRBV7-3 with TRBJ1-1, with unresolved D. Germline V gene lookup returns CDR1 SGHTA and CDR2 FQGTGA. V was clipped by 1 base and J by 1 base, with 10 bases between them. The CDR3 runs to 15 residues. The CDR3 region has the DNA TGTGCCAGCAGCTTAAATCGACTCAGGAACACTGAAGCTTTCTTT. Protein product: CASSLNRLRNTEAFF.

This chain uses TRBV9 with TRBJ1-1; TRBD1 might be the D (6 bases). Trimming took off 4 bases at V and 0 bases at J, with 10 bases between the two ends. CDR1 SGDLS and CDR2 YYNGEE come from the germline V gene. The CDR3 is 14 amino acids. For the CDR3, the DNA is TGTGCCAGCAGCCTCCGGACAGTGAACACTGAAGCTTTCTTT. Amino acids: CASSLRTVNTEAFF.

This clone has just one count. The rearrangement joins TRBV10-2 to TRBJ2-5; 7 bases are a match to TRBD2. CDR1 is WSHSY and CDR2 is SAAADI in the germline V gene. This CDR3 is 15 amino acids long. J gave up 5 bases and V 7 bases, and 13 bases lay outside the gene matches. In nucleotides, the CDR3 is TGCGCCAGCACTGGGAGGGTCGGGTCCACGGAGACCCAGTACTTC. It codes for CASTGRVGSTETQYF.

The CDR3 sequence: CASSAKLSTENTEAFF. The CDR3 bases are TGCGCCAGCAGCGCAAAACTGAGTACAGAGAACACTGAAGCTTTCTTT. The rearrangement uses TRBV5-1 and TRBJ1-1; no reliable D call. From germline, CDR1 is SGHRS and CDR2 YFSETQ. The ends were cut back, 4 bases at V and 1 base at J, with 17 bases in the middle. This CDR3 spans 16 amino acids.

The chain has TRBV19 and TRBJ2-1, with D uncertain. Trimming pared 5 bases from V and 5 bases from J, leaving 10 bases between. The CDR3 consists of 13 residues. Looked up from germline, CDR1 is LNHDA and CDR2 is SQIVND (reference sequence). The CDR3: CASSDTPDNEQFF. The CDR3 region has the DNA TGTGCCAGTAGTGACACCCCCGACAATGAGCAGTTCTTC.

This chain uses TRBV7-8 with TRBJ1-6; 8 bases are a match to TRBD1. Germline CDR1 reads SGHVS; CDR2 reads FQNEAQ. The CDR3 runs 16 residues. V was clipped by 6 bases and J by 6 bases; unmatched bases: 10. Here the CDR3 reads CASRLLTGARNSPLHF. The CDR3, as DNA: TGTGCCAGCAGACTCCTGACAGGGGCCCGTAATTCACCCCTCCACTTT.

CDR3 nucleotide sequence: TGTGCCAGCGCCCGAGAGCCGCGGTCTGCTGGAAACACCATATATTTT. Its translation: CASAREPRSAGNTIYF. The chain uses TRBV11-2 and TRBJ1-3; D gene unclear. The V end was cut by 8 bases, the J end by 2 bases, with 19 bases between. Germline values: CDR1 SGHAT, CDR2 FQNNGV. CDR3 length: 16 amino acids.

V and J are TRBV7-9 and TRBJ1-1; D is perhaps TRBD1 (5 bases). Germline lookup yields CDR1 SEHNR and CDR2 FQNEAQ (reference sequence). CDR3 length equals 14 residues. V lost 6 bases to trimming and J lost 1 base, with 12 bases between them. CDR3 in DNA: TGTGCCAGCAGTCTCAGGGCTGGGAACACTGAAGCTTTCTTT. It yields the protein CASSLRAGNTEAFF.

The chain joins TRBV2 to TRBJ2-5; 7 bases are a match to TRBD1. The germline V gene has CDR1 SNHLY and CDR2 FYNNEI. The CDR3 extends over 13 amino acids. J was trimmed by 3 bases and V by 8 bases; bases with no gene match: 6. The CDR3 region has the DNA TGTGCCAGCGGGGGACAGCGGAAAGAGACCCAGTACTTC. Translated, it gives CASGGQRKETQYF.

The count of this clone is one. The chain is built from TRBV5-1 and TRBJ2-2, with TRBD2 matching over 12 bases. The germline V gene has CDR1 SGHRS and CDR2 YFSETQ. The length of the CDR3 is 17 residues. The junction had 6 bases not matched to a gene; V was cut back by 1 base and J by 5 bases. The CDR3 region is CASSLSSGRAGTGELFF. In DNA form, the CDR3 reads TGCGCCAGCAGCTTGTCTAGCGGGAGGGCCGGAACCGGGGAGCTGTTTTTT.

The V call is TRBV18, the J call TRBJ2-7; no clear D gene. The V gene's germline CDR1 is KGHSH and CDR2 LQKENI. V lost 3 bases and J 0 bases, leaving 12 bases between the germline ends. CDR3 length: 15 amino acids. CDR3 amino acids: CASSPYGPSSYEQYF. DNA for the CDR3: TGTGCCAGCTCACCCTACGGTCCGAGCTCCTACGAGCAGTACTTC.

This clone occurred a few times. The rearrangement joins TRBV6-6 to TRBJ2-1; tentative D call: TRBD1 (6 bases). In germline, CDR1 is MNHNY, CDR2 SVGAGI (reference sequence). The CDR3 contains 16 residues. V was shortened by 0 bases and J by 4 bases, with 13 bases between the two germline ends. In DNA form, the CDR3 reads TGTGCCAGCAGTTACTCTGGGGGCGCGATGTACAATGAGCAGTTCTTC. Translating gives CASSYSGGAMYNEQFF.

Worth noting for this clone: One junction end does not reproduce the germline sequence, and a read error may be involved. This chain joins TRBV7-9 and TRBJ1-5, with 9 bases that match TRBD1. The germline V gene has CDR1 SEHNR and CDR2 FQNEAQ (reference sequence). The length of the CDR3 is 18 residues. The CDR3: CSSSLGGTGRKSNQPQHF. The CDR3 DNA sequence: TGTTCCAGCAGCTTAGGAGGGACAGGGAGAAAGAGCAATCAGCCCCAGCATTTT. Together with reference TRBV7-9 and TRBJ1-5, the CDR3 gives the full variable domain: DTGVSQNPRHKITKRGQNVTFRCDPISEHNRLYWYRQTLGQGPEFLTYFQNEAQLEKSRLLSDRFSAERPKGSFSTLEIQRTEQGDSAMYLCSSSLGGTGRKSNQPQHFGDGTRLSIL.

The chain recombines TRBV7-9 with TRBJ1-4; 9 nucleotides agree with TRBD1. This CDR3 is built from 15 residues. Germline V gene data show CDR1 as SEHNR and CDR2 as FQNEAQ (reference sequence). V lost 4 bases and J lost 8; bases outside the gene matches: 8. CDR3 sequence: CASSSPGQGNEKLFF. CDR3 DNA sequence: TGTGCCAGCAGCTCCCCGGGACAGGGTAACGAAAAACTGTTTTTT.

V usage is TRBV2 and J usage is TRBJ2-3; no reliable D call. The CDR3 is made up of 14 amino acids. V lost 7 bases and J lost 0, with 11 bases in between. Looked up from germline, CDR1 is SNHLY and CDR2 is FYNNEI. CDR3 coding DNA: TGTGCCAGCATCTTTATGCGGAGCACAGATACGCAGTATTTT. This gives the protein CASIFMRSTDTQYF.

This clone was found once. The gene calls are TRBV4-1 and TRBJ2-3, with 10 positions matching TRBD2. Germline V gene lookup returns CDR1 MGHRA and CDR2 YSYEKL. This CDR3 region has 17 residues. With 1 base clipped from V and 5 bases from J, the junction kept 9 bases outside the gene matches. This chain's CDR3 is CASSQASGRAIRDTQYF. In DNA form, the CDR3 reads TGCGCCAGCAGCCAAGCGAGCGGGAGGGCCATTAGAGATACGCAGTATTTT.

The table lists this clone with a few counts. V is TRBV28 and J is TRBJ2-7; 10 bases are shared with TRBD2. The CDR3 is 18 residues long. The trim removed 3 bases at V and 4 bases at J, leaving 15 bases unmatched. Per germline, CDR1 MDHEN and CDR2 SYDVKM. This CDR3 is CASSFALAGAGGFYEQYF. CDR3 nucleotides: TGTGCCAGCAGTTTCGCCCTAGCCGGAGCGGGAGGGTTTTACGAGCAGTACTTC.

The V and J genes are TRBV5-1 and TRBJ1-6, with 8 bases lining up with TRBD1. Germline V CDR1 and CDR2: SGHRS, YFSETQ. J was trimmed by 5 bases and V by 0 bases; bases with no gene match: 1. This CDR3 is 15 amino acids long. CDR3 nucleotide sequence: TGCGCCAGCAGCTTGGAGGGACAGGATAATTCACCCCTCCACTTT. Translating gives CASSLEGQDNSPLHF.

The V call is TRBV7-2, the J call TRBJ1-2; D is perhaps TRBD1 (5 bases). Germline V gene sequence: CDR1 SGHTA, CDR2 FQGNSA. The CDR3 covers 14 residues. The ends were cut back, 1 base at V and 4 bases at J, with 10 bases in the middle. CDR3: CASSLGGGSYGYTF. DNA of the CDR3: TGTGCCAGCAGCTTAGGGGGCGGGAGCTATGGCTACACCTTC.

This clone has just a few counts. The chain couples TRBV6-6 to TRBJ2-3, with D perhaps matching TRBD2 (6 bases). This CDR3 region has 11 residues. Trimming left V 11 bases short and J 4 bases short, with 10 bases between. Per the germline V gene, CDR1 is MNHNY and CDR2 is SVGAGI (reference sequence). In DNA form, the CDR3 reads TGTGCCTGCGGGGTCGCAGATACGCAGTATTTT. Its translation is CACGVADTQYF.

This chain connects TRBV6-4 to TRBJ2-6, with D perhaps TRBD1 (6 bases). This CDR3 spans 16 amino acids. V was trimmed by 4 bases and J by 1 base, leaving 11 bases between them. The germline V gene encodes CDR1 MRHNA and CDR2 SNTAGT. The DNA for the CDR3 is TGTGCCAGCAGTGTGGTAGGGGGATCTGGGGCCAACGTCCTGACTTTC. This translates into CASSVVGGSGANVLTF.

This clone was detected once. This rearrangement joins TRBV19 to TRBJ2-3; D possibly corresponds to TRBD2 (6 bases). The CDR3 length is 14 residues. V dropped 3 bases and J dropped 7 bases, with 14 bases sitting between them. The germline V gene encodes CDR1 LNHDA and CDR2 SQIVND (reference sequence). CDR3 nucleotide sequence: TGTGCCAGTAGTATCGCGCTAGCGCGGCATACGCAGTATTTT. It encodes CASSIALARHTQYF. Full variable domain (outside the CDR3, taken from reference TRBV19 and TRBJ2-3): DGGITQSPKYLFRKEGQNVTLSCEQNLNHDAMYWYRQDPGQGLRLIYYSQIVNDFQKGDIAEGYSVSREKKESFPLTVTSAQKNPTAFYLCASSIALARHTQYFGPGTRLTVL.